This T cell receptor (beta chain) was recovered during a study of CD8 T cells in Susac syndrome. The CDR3 is 13 amino acids. The V and J ends lost 3 bases and 7 bases respectively, with 13 bases between them. Germline V gene data show CDR1 as SQVTM and CDR2 as ANQGSEA. A quantity of 0.5 to 1 ug RNA underwent reverse transcription using random hexamers. Multiplex immunoSEQ PCR targeted 54 Vbeta and 13 Jbeta TCR beta segments. From the immunoSEQ multiplex PCR reads, TCRdb called clonotypes with MiXCR, one entry per CDR3 protein. The repertoire has about 240,000 distinct CDR3 sequences, almost 97% of them found once; the top ten carry less than 0.11%.

Input material: CD4+ T cells from PBMCs. The sequence came from a human donor with Susac syndrome. This chain links TRBV29-1 with TRBJ1-3, with unresolved D. CDR3 nucleotide sequence: TGCAGCGTTGAGTCGGCTCCCTGGAACACCATATATTTT. This sequence encodes CSVESAPWNTIYF.